This T cell receptor beta chain was documented in a study of T cell changes during pregnancy in multiple sclerosis. The germline gives CDR1 SEHNR, CDR2 FQNEAQ (reference sequence). This CDR3 spans 13 amino acids. The V segment lost 6 bases and the J segment 4 bases; nucleotides outside the gene matches: 5. The protocol was immunoSEQ multiplex PCR, while the TCRdb copy is restricted to in-frame clones and leaves out a portion. This table has 40,000 to 55,000 clones, roughly 90% appearing once. This TCR came from a female donor with multiple sclerosis, enrolled in a pregnancy study. The chain combines TRBV7-9 with TRBJ1-1; 7 bases fit TRBD1. This material consisted of CD8+ T cells from peripheral blood mononuclear cells, taken in the second trimester of pregnancy. CDR3 DNA sequence: TGTGCCAGCAGGCAGGGGGTGGGCACTGAAGCTTTCTTT. The encoded protein is CASRQGVGTEAFF.